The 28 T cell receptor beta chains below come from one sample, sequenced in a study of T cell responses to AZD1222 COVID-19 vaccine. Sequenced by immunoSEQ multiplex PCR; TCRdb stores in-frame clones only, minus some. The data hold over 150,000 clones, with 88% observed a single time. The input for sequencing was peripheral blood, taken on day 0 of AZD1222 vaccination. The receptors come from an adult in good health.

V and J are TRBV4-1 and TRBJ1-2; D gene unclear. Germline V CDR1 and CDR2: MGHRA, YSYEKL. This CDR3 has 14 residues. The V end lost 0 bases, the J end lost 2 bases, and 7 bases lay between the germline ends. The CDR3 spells CASSQDEGNYGYTF. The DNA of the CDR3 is TGCGCCAGCAGCCAAGATGAGGGAAACTATGGCTACACCTTC.

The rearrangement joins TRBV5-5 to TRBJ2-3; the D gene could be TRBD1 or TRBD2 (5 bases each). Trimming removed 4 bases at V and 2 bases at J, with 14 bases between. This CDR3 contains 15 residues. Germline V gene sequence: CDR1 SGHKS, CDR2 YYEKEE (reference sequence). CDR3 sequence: CASSVQGVTTDTQYF. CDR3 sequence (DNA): TGTGCCAGCAGCGTCCAGGGAGTTACCACAGATACGCAGTATTTT.

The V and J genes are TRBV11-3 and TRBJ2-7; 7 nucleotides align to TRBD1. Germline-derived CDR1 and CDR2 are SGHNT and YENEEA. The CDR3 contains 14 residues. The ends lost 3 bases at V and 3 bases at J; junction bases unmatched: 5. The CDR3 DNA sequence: TGTGCCAGCAGCTTCCGACAGGGATACTACGAGCAGTACTTC. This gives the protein CASSFRQGYYEQYF.

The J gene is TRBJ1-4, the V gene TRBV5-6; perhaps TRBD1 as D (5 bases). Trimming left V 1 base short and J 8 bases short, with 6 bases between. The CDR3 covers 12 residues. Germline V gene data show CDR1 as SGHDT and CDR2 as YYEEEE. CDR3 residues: CASSLNREKLFF. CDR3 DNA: TGTGCCAGCAGCTTGAACAGGGAAAAACTGTTTTTT.

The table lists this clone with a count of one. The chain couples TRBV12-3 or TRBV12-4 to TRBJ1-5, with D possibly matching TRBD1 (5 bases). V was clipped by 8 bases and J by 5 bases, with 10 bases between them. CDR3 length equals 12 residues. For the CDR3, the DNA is TGTGCCAGCGCGGGGGGGGATCAGCCCCAGCATTTT. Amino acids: CASAGGDQPQHF.

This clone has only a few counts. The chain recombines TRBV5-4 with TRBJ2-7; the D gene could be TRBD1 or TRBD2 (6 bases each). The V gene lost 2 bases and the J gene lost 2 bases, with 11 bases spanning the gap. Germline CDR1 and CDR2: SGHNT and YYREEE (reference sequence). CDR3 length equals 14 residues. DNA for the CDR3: TGTGCCAGCAGCTTACGGGGGCGAACCTACGAGCAGTACTTC. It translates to CASSLRGRTYEQYF.

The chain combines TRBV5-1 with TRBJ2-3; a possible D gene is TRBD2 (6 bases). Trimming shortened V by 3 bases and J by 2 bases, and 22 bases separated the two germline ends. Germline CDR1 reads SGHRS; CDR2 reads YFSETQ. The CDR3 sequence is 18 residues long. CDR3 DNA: TGCGCCAGCAGCTCCTGGGGGGTCGGGGCGAGAATCACAGATACGCAGTATTTT. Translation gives CASSSWGVGARITDTQYF.

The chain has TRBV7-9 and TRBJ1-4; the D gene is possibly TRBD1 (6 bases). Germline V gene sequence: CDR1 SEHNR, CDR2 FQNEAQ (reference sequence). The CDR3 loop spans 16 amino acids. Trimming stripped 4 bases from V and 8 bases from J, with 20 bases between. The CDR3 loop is CASSSIWGDQGEKLFF. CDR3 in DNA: TGTGCCAGCAGCTCGATTTGGGGCGATCAGGGGGAAAAACTGTTTTTT.

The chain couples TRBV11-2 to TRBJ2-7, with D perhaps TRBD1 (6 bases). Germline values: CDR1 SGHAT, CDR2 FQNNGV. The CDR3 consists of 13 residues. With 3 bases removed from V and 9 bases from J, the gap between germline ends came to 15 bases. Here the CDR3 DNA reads TGTGCCAGCAGCTTGGAACAGGGTAGGGTGCAGTACTTC. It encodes CASSLEQGRVQYF.

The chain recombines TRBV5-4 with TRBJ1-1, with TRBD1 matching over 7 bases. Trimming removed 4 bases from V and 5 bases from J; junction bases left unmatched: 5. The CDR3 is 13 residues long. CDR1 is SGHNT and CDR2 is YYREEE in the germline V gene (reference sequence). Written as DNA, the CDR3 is TGTGCCAGCAGCGCAACGGGACAGACTGAAGCTTTCTTT. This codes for CASSATGQTEAFF.

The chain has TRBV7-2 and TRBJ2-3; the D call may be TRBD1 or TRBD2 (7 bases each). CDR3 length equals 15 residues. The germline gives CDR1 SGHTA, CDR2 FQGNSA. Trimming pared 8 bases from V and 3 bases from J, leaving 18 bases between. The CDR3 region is CASGLGTAGTDTQYF. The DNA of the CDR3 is TGTGCCAGCGGCCTGGGGACAGCGGGGACAGATACGCAGTATTTT.

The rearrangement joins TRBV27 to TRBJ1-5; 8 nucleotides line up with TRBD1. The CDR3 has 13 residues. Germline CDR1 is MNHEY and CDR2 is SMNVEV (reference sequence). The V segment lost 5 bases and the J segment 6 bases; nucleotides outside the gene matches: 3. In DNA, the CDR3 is TGTGCCAGCAGTGAACAGGGGGGTCAGCCCCAGCATTTT. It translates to CASSEQGGQPQHF.

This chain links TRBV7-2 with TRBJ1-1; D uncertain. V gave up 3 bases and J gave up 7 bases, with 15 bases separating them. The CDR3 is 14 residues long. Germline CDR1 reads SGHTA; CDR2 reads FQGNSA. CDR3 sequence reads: CASSLSGDTREAFF. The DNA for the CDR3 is TGTGCCAGCAGCTTGAGCGGGGATACTCGTGAAGCTTTCTTT.

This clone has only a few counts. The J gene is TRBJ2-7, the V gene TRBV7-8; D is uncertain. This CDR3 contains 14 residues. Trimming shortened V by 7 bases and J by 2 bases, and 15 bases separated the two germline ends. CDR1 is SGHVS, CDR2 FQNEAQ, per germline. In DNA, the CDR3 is TGTGCCAGCACTCCCCGCGAGAGCGCCTACGAGCAGTACTTC. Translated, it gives CASTPRESAYEQYF.

For the CDR3, the DNA is TGCAGTGCTAGTGGGACAGGGGACCAAGAGACCCAGTACTTC. It translates to CSASGTGDQETQYF. The chain combines TRBV20-1 with TRBJ2-5; 10 nucleotides agree with TRBD1. CDR1 is DFQATT and CDR2 is SNEGSKA in the germline V gene (reference sequence). V was clipped by 3 bases and J by 0 bases; unmatched bases: 1. The CDR3 runs to 14 residues.

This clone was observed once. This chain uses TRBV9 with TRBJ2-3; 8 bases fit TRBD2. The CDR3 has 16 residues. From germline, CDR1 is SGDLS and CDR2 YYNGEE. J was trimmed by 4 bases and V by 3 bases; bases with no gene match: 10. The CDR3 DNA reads TGTGCCAGCAGCGCCCTTGGCAGCGGGGGCGCAGATACGCAGTATTTT. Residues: CASSALGSGGADTQYF.

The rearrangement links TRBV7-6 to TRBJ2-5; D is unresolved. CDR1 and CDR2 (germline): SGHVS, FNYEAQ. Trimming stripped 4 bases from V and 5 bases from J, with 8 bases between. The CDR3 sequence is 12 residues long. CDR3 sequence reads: CASSYPSETQYF. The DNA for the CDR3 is TGTGCCAGCAGCTACCCTTCGGAGACCCAGTACTTC.

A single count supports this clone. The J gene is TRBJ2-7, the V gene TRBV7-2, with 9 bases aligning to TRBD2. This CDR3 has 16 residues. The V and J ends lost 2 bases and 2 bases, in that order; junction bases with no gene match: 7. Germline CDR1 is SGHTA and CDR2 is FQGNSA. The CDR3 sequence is CASSLSAGGPPYEQYF. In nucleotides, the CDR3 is TGTGCCAGCAGCTTATCAGCGGGAGGCCCCCCCTACGAGCAGTACTTC.

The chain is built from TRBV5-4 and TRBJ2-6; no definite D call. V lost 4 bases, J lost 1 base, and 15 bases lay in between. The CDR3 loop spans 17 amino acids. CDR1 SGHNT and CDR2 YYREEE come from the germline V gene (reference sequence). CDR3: CASSKAAWTSGANVLTF. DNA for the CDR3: TGTGCCAGCAGCAAAGCCGCTTGGACGTCTGGGGCCAACGTCCTGACTTTC.

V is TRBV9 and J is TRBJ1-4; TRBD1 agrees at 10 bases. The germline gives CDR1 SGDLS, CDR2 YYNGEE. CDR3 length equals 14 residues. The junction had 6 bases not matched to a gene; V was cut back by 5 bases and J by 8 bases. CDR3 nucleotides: TGTGCCAGCAGTCGGACAGGGGGACAGGAAAAACTGTTTTTT. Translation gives CASSRTGGQEKLFF.

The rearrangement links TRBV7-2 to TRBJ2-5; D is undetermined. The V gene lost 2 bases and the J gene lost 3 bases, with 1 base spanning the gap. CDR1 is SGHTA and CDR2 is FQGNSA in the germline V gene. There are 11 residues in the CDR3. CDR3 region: CASSLKETQYF. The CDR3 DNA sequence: TGTGCCAGCAGCTTAAAAGAGACCCAGTACTTC.

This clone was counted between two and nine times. CDR3 coding DNA: TGTGCCAGCAGCCCATCAGTAGCCCATAGGCGCGAGCAGTACTTC. Residues: CASSPSVAHRREQYF. The chain joins TRBV7-9 to TRBJ2-7; D is ambiguous. V was clipped by 5 bases and J by 6 bases, with 20 bases between them. The V gene's germline CDR1 is SEHNR and CDR2 FQNEAQ (reference sequence). The length of the CDR3 is 15 residues.

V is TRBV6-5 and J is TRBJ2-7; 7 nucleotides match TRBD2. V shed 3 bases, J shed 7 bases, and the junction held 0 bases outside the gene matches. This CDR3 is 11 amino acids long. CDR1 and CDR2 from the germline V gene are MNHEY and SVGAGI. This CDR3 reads CASSYSGEQYF. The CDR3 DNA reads TGTGCCAGCAGTTATAGCGGGGAGCAGTACTTC.

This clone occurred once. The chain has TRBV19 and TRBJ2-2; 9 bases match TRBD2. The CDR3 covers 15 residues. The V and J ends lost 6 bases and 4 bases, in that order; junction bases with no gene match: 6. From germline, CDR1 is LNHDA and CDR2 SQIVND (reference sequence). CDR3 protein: CASSPGTSPTGELFF. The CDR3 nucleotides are TGTGCCAGTAGCCCCGGGACTAGCCCCACCGGGGAGCTGTTTTTT.

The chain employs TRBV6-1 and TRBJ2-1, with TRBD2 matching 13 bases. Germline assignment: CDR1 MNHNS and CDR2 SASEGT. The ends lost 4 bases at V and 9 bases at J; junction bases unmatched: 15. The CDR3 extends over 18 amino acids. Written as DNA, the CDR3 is TGTGCCAGCAGTGCCACCCTGAGACTAGCGGGGGGAGGTGGTGAGCAGTTCTTC. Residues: CASSATLRLAGGGGEQFF.

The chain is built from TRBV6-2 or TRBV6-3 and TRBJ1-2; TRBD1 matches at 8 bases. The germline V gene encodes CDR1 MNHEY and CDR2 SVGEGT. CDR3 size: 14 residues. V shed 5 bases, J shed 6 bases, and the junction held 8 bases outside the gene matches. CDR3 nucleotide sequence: TGTGCCAGCAGTGCAAGAGGGACAGGCAATGGCTACACCTTC. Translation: CASSARGTGNGYTF.

The CDR3 nucleotides read TGTGCCAGCAGCCCAGTCCCGGGACAGGGAACGAGCGAAAAACTGTTTTTT. Amino acid sequence: CASSPVPGQGTSEKLFF. The genes are TRBV3-1 (or the pseudogene TRBV3-2) and TRBJ1-4, with 9 positions matching TRBD1. The CDR3 consists of 17 residues. In germline, CDR1 is LGHDT, CDR2 YNNKEL (reference sequence). V gave up 4 bases and J gave up 8 bases; unmatched junction bases: 14.

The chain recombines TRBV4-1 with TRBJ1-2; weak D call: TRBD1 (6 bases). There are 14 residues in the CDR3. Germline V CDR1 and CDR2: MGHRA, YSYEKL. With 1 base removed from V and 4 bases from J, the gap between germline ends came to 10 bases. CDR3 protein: CASSQATGGYGYTF. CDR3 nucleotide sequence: TGCGCCAGCAGCCAAGCGACAGGCGGCTATGGCTACACCTTC.